These 19 T cell receptor beta chains share one sample of origin, sequenced in a study of blood T cell repertoires in COVID-19. The data were produced by immunoSEQ multiplex PCR, yet TCRdb's version contains in-frame clones alone and is incomplete. Of roughly 100,000 clones listed, roughly 84% are singletons. The sequenced material came from peripheral blood. The receptor source for this set is a man in his 70s with active or convalescent COVID-19.

The CDR3 is CARSKGATNEKLFF. The CDR3 DNA follows: TGTGCCAGAAGCAAGGGGGCCACTAATGAAAAACTGTTTTTT. V gene TRBV5-3 combines with J gene TRBJ1-4; 7 positions agree with TRBD1. Being an ORF, TRBV5-3 has a function that is uncertain. V lost 4 bases to trimming and J lost 2 bases; unmatched junction nucleotides: 2. The CDR3 sequence is 14 residues long.

A note on this clone: One end of the junction is discordant with germline, which a read error may explain. This chain connects TRBV5-1 to TRBJ1-5; D is unresolved. Germline loops: CDR1 SGHRS, CDR2 YFSETQ. The CDR3 contains 14 residues. CDR3 sequence (DNA): TGCGTCAGCAGCTTGAACGGCGGTAACCAGCCCCAGCATTTT. This sequence encodes CVSSLNGGNQPQHF.

This clone appeared a single time. The chain joins TRBV4-2 to TRBJ1-1; 10 nucleotides match TRBD1. The CDR3 is 17 amino acids. Germline-derived CDR1 and CDR2 are LGHNA and YNFKEQ. V shed 4 bases and J 0 bases; nucleotides not matched to a gene: 8. The CDR3 loop reads CASSPRDRGSLNTEAFF. Written as DNA, the CDR3 is TGTGCCAGCAGCCCCCGGGACAGGGGAAGCCTGAACACTGAAGCTTTCTTT.

The chain employs TRBV28 and TRBJ1-6; tentatively, D is TRBD1 (5 bases). Trimming took off 9 bases at V and 9 bases at J, with 27 bases between the two ends. The germline gives CDR1 MDHEN, CDR2 SYDVKM. This CDR3 has 17 residues. CDR3 residues: CASHVETRSGGGSPLHF. The DNA for the CDR3 is TGTGCCAGTCACGTTGAAACCCGAAGCGGGGGTGGTTCACCCCTCCACTTT.

This sequence joins TRBV19 and TRBJ2-3; no reliable D call. V lost 5 bases and J 5 bases, leaving 17 bases between the germline ends. The CDR3 sequence is 15 residues long. The germline V gene encodes CDR1 LNHDA and CDR2 SQIVND (reference sequence). CDR3 sequence: CASSDTPPPRDTQYF. CDR3 coding DNA: TGTGCCAGTAGTGATACACCTCCTCCACGAGATACGCAGTATTTT.

This chain uses TRBV21-1 with TRBJ1-3; TRBD1, as called in the table, went unchecked against the DNA. TRBV21-1 is designated a pseudogene. The CDR3 extends over 15 amino acids. CDR3 amino acids: CASSRGQIFGNTIYF. The CDR3 DNA follows: TGTGCCAGCAGCAGAGGACAGATTTTCGGAAACACCATATATTTT.

This sequence joins TRBV29-1 and TRBJ1-2; 10 nucleotides align to TRBD1. Trimming cost V 7 bases and J 7 bases; bases outside gene matches: 9. The CDR3 consists of 13 residues. Germline V gene data show CDR1 as SQVTM and CDR2 as ANQGSEA. The CDR3 loop is CSAEGQGVSGYTF. The CDR3 DNA sequence: TGCAGCGCCGAAGGACAGGGGGTCTCTGGCTACACCTTC.

The chain combines TRBV23-1 with TRBJ2-3, with 9 bases matching TRBD2. TRBV23-1 is placed among ORFs of uncertain function. V was pared by 0 bases and J by 1 base, with 17 bases of the junction left unmatched. The CDR3 is 21 residues long. Here the CDR3 DNA reads TGCGCCAGCAGTCAATCGGAAGTTAAGCGGGGGGCGGAATGGGGCACAGATACGCAGTATTTT. Its protein is CASSQSEVKRGAEWGTDTQYF.

The chain has TRBV28 and TRBJ2-2; unclear D gene. The CDR3 runs 15 residues. The germline V gene encodes CDR1 MDHEN and CDR2 SYDVKM. V was cut by 7 bases and J by 3 bases, with 15 bases left in between. The CDR3 loop reads CASTQGRSDTGELFF. The CDR3 region has the DNA TGTGCCAGCACCCAAGGCAGGTCAGACACCGGGGAGCTGTTTTTT.

This chain connects TRBV7-9 to TRBJ1-5; TRBD1 matches 8 bases. The V gene end was trimmed by 5 bases and the J gene end by 3 bases; junction bases not matched to a gene: 12. CDR1 is SEHNR and CDR2 is FQNEAQ in the germline V gene (reference sequence). The CDR3 runs to 17 residues. The CDR3 spells CASSISVGTGNNQPQHF. CDR3 bases: TGTGCCAGCAGCATAAGTGTCGGGACAGGTAACAATCAGCCCCAGCATTTT.

This chain joins TRBV18 and TRBJ2-1, with a tentative D call TRBD1 (6 bases). The CDR3 runs to 12 residues. The germline V gene has CDR1 KGHSH and CDR2 LQKENI. V lost 6 bases and J lost 7, with 10 bases in between. The CDR3 coding sequence is TGTGCCAGCTCCATAACAGGGAATGAGCAGTTCTTC. Protein sequence: CASSITGNEQFF.

The V gene is TRBV28, the J gene TRBJ2-7, with D possibly matching TRBD1 (5 bases). V was clipped by 1 base and J by 3 bases, with 10 bases between them. The CDR3 extends over 14 amino acids. The germline V gene has CDR1 MDHEN and CDR2 SYDVKM. The CDR3 bases are TGTGCCAGCAGTTTATCGATCCAGGGCTACGAGCAGTACTTC. Translated, it gives CASSLSIQGYEQYF.

The rearrangement joins TRBV6-5 to TRBJ2-1; 7 bases map to TRBD2. Losses at the gene ends were 4 bases for V and 0 bases for J; bases not matched to a gene: 6. This CDR3 has 16 residues. Per germline, CDR1 MNHEY and CDR2 SVGAGI. The CDR3 sequence is CASSSSLASSYNEQFF. Here the CDR3 DNA reads TGTGCCAGCAGTTCCTCACTAGCGAGCTCCTACAATGAGCAGTTCTTC.

The chain is built from TRBV25-1 and TRBJ2-1; perhaps TRBD1 as D (7 bases). Germline CDR1 and CDR2: MGHDK and SYGVNS. The CDR3 length is 14 residues. Trimming took off 4 bases at V and 8 bases at J, with 15 bases between the two ends. The CDR3 sequence is CASSVSRGRHEQFF. CDR3 nucleotides: TGTGCCAGCAGTGTGAGCAGGGGGAGGCATGAGCAGTTCTTC.

The rearrangement joins TRBV21-1 to TRBJ1-2; TRBD1 is taken as the D call from the table, unchecked against the DNA. TRBV21-1 is an annotated pseudogene. This CDR3 comprises 14 residues. The CDR3: CASSKRTKDNGYTF. The CDR3 DNA is TGTGCCAGCAGCAAGAGGACAAAGGATAACGGCTACACCTTC.

This clone was detected only once. The chain carries TRBV6-6 and TRBJ1-6, with 10 bases identical to TRBD1. The CDR3 covers 16 residues. Germline lookup yields CDR1 MNHNY and CDR2 SVGAGI (reference sequence). V shed 6 bases and J 9 bases; nucleotides not matched to a gene: 11. The CDR3 DNA reads TGTGCCAGCAGCTCCGGGACAGGGGTTCAGGGTTCACCCCTCCACTTT. The encoded protein is CASSSGTGVQGSPLHF.

The gene calls are TRBV6-5 and TRBJ1-5; TRBD1 matches 8 bases. CDR1 is MNHEY and CDR2 is SVGAGI in the germline V gene. Trimming at V came to 6 bases and at J to 9 bases, leaving 10 bases not matched to a gene. The length of the CDR3 is 14 residues. The CDR3 nucleotides read TGTGCCAGCAGGACTACAGGGGGAAGTTTGCCCCAGCATTTT. Its protein is CASRTTGGSLPQHF.

The chain employs TRBV7-2 and TRBJ1-3, with D perhaps TRBD1 (5 bases). The V gene lost 5 bases and the J gene lost 4 bases, with 18 bases spanning the gap. The CDR3 covers 16 residues. Germline V gene data show CDR1 as SGHTA and CDR2 as FQGNSA. The CDR3 nucleotides read TGTGCCAGCAGCCCGGGGGGGGGACGGGCAGGAAACACCATATATTTT. It specifies CASSPGGGRAGNTIYF.

This clone was counted only a few times. The rearrangement uses TRBV5-4 and TRBJ2-1; 7 positions agree with TRBD2. In germline, CDR1 is SGHNT, CDR2 YYREEE (reference sequence). With 6 bases clipped from V and 5 bases from J, the junction kept 8 bases outside the gene matches. The CDR3 has 14 amino acids. This chain's CDR3 is CASKTTGTNNEQFF. CDR3 coding DNA: TGTGCCAGCAAGACCACCGGGACTAACAATGAGCAGTTCTTC.